These T cell receptor beta chains were read from a single sample in a study of vaccination effects on CD4 cells after COVID-19. The table came from immunoSEQ multiplex PCR; TCRdb's copy has only in-frame clones and leaves some out. The sample records 30,000 or so clones, 73% being singletons. No antigens are known for them. Sequencing used CD4+ T cells from PBMCs cultured with HCoV-NL63 spike peptides, obtained after COVID-19 vaccination. These receptors all come from a human donor who received a COVID-19 vaccine. The CDR3 runs from the conserved cysteine through the conserved F or W. A D gene is named only where the DNA matches it firmly. A row's size may be missing; if present it is once, few, many or a size class.

v_call	clone_size	j_call	d_call	cdr3_nt	cdr3_aa
TRBV9	NA	TRBJ1-2	TRBD1	TGTGCCAGCAGCGTAGGAGGGACAGGGTCTTTCTATGGCTACACCTTC	CASSVGGTGSFYGYTF
TRBV7-9	NA	TRBJ2-1	TRBD1	TGTGCCAGCAGCCCAGAAGGACAGGGGGCCTACAATGAGCAGTTCTTC	CASSPEGQGAYNEQFF
TRBV18	few	TRBJ1-1	NA	TGTGCCAGCTCACCACCGGGACTTCCTGCAATGAACACTGAAGCTTTCTTT	CASSPPGLPAMNTEAFF
TRBV5-1	NA	TRBJ2-1	TRBD2	TGCGCCAGCAGCTTGGGCGGGGGGGCTACCTACAATGAGCAGTTCTTC	CASSLGGGATYNEQFF
TRBV5-6	NA	TRBJ1-5	NA	TGTGCCAGCAGCTTGGCCGTGGGGAATCAGCCCCAGCATTTT	CASSLAVGNQPQHF
TRBV13	NA	TRBJ1-2	NA	TGTGCCAGCAGCTTGTTTACCGGGGGCACGGGCTACACCTTC	CASSLFTGGTGYTF
TRBV5-4	NA	TRBJ1-6	TRBD1	TGTGCCAGCAGCTCCGCCGCCGGACAGGCCTATAATTCACCCCTCCACTTT	CASSSAAGQAYNSPLHF
TRBV5-6	NA	TRBJ2-7	TRBD2	TGTGCCAGCAGCCTCTTGGGACTAGCAGGGTACGAGCAGTACTTC	CASSLLGLAGYEQYF
TRBV2	NA	TRBJ2-7	TRBD1	TGTGCCAGCGGACAGGCCCCCTACGAGCAGTACTTC	CASGQAPYEQYF
TRBV18	NA	TRBJ1-2	TRBD1	TGTGCCAGCTCACCACTTCGGGGGACAGATGGCTACACCTTC	CASSPLRGTDGYTF
TRBV29-1	few	TRBJ1-2	TRBD1	TGCAGCGCGTGGGACAGGGGAATGTATGGCTACACCTTC	CSAWDRGMYGYTF
TRBV5-1	NA	TRBJ2-7	TRBD1	TGCGCCAGCACCCAACAGGGGGGAGGATACGAGCAGTACTTC	CASTQQGGGYEQYF
TRBV4-1	NA	TRBJ2-5	TRBD2	TGCGCCAGCAGCCAAGATCGGCTAGCGGAAGAGACCCAGTACTTC	CASSQDRLAEETQYF
TRBV5-1	NA	TRBJ2-1	NA	TGCGCCAGCAGCTTGGGACACAATGAGCAGTTCTTC	CASSLGHNEQFF
TRBV5-6	once	TRBJ2-7	NA	TGTGCCAGCAGCTTGGTTCATATAGCTACCTACGAGCAGTACTTC	CASSLVHIATYEQYF
TRBV6-1	NA	TRBJ1-2	TRBD1	TGTGCCAGCAGTGAACAGGGGGGGGGCTATGGCTACACCTTC	CASSEQGGGYGYTF
TRBV3-1/TRBV3-2	NA	TRBJ2-3	TRBD1	TGTGCCAGCAGCCAATCTCAGGGGGCAGATACGCAGTATTTT	CASSQSQGADTQYF
TRBV11-1	once	TRBJ2-3	NA	TGTGCCAGCAGCTTAGGGGTGGGCGGGAGCACAGATACGCAGTATTTT	CASSLGVGGSTDTQYF
TRBV6-6	few	TRBJ2-1	TRBD1	TGTGCCAGCAGAGCCGGGACAGGCGGCAATGAGCAGTTCTTC	CASRAGTGGNEQFF
TRBV7-6	NA	TRBJ2-3	TRBD2	TGTGCCAGCAGCCTCCTTAGCGGGGGGCCTACTAGCACAGATACGCAGTATTTT	CASSLLSGGPTSTDTQYF
TRBV19	NA	TRBJ1-1	NA	TGTGCCAGTTCCCTGGGGTGGGGAACTGAAGCTTTCTTT	CASSLGWGTEAFF
TRBV6-4	NA	TRBJ2-1	NA	TGTGCCAGCAGTGAGGACACCTGGTCCTACAATGAGCAGTTCTTC	CASSEDTWSYNEQFF
TRBV12-5	NA	TRBJ1-4	NA	TGTGCTAGTGGCAACATAGGGGTAGGGGAAAAACTGTTTTTT	CASGNIGVGEKLFF
TRBV6-4	few	TRBJ2-1	TRBD2	TGTGCCAGCAGTGAGGGGGCTAGCGGGAGCAATGAGCAGTTCTTC	CASSEGASGSNEQFF
TRBV12-3/TRBV12-4	NA	TRBJ1-2	NA	TGTGCCAGCAGTTTTAGGGGAGCCTATGGCTACACCTTC	CASSFRGAYGYTF
TRBV5-4	few	TRBJ2-2	TRBD1	TGTGCCAGCACCAAGGACAGGGGTTTGGCCGGGGAGCTGTTTTTT	CASTKDRGLAGELFF
TRBV11-1	NA	TRBJ2-5	NA	TGTGCCAGCAGCTTTGGAGCTCTGGACGGGCAAGAGACCCAGTACTTC	CASSFGALDGQETQYF
TRBV27	NA	TRBJ1-2	NA	TGTGCCAGCAGTTTATCTGCAGGGTACGGCTACACCTTC	CASSLSAGYGYTF
TRBV4-1	NA	TRBJ1-2	NA	TGCGCCAGCAGCCAACTAGTACAGAACTATGGCTACACCTTC	CASSQLVQNYGYTF
TRBV6-1	once	TRBJ1-3	TRBD1	TGTGCCAGCAGTGATATCAGGGGGGCCGTCGGAAACACCATATATTTT	CASSDIRGAVGNTIYF